This T cell receptor (beta chain) was sequenced during a study of shared clonotypes between healthy human individuals. Only in-frame clones appear in the TCRdb table, and some are missing; sequencing was by immunoSEQ multiplex PCR. Seen here are some 2,100,000 clones, 93% observed once, and the top ten hold under 2%. Naive CD8 isolation took CD45RO-negative cells positively selected for CCR7 and excluded terminally differentiated effector memory CD45RA+ cells. Broader study findings: For naive CD4 cells, roughly 5% of clonotypes were shared across four donors. Sorted-subset samples were not fully sequenced, rarefaction indicated.

Details on this clone: The antigen is undetermined.

Germline CDR1 is KGHSH and CDR2 is LQKENI. V was pared by 3 bases and J by 8 bases, with 14 bases between. This CDR3 has 14 amino acids. The rearrangement uses TRBV18 and TRBJ2-1; D is unresolved. The receptor was derived from a man younger than 35 in good health. Some clones in this sample may be carry-over from other donors' samples. Source material: naive CD8+ T cells from PBMCs. In nucleotides, the CDR3 is TGTGCCAGCTCACCCTCGGACCTTTATGATGAGCAGTTCTTC. This translates into CASSPSDLYDEQFF.